This T cell receptor (beta chain) came from a study of blood T cell repertoires in COVID-19. Turning to the study itself: Italy, Spain and the United States were the sources of the convalescent and acute COVID-19 samples. Sample material is recorded as cDNA or gDNA derived from T cells, B-cell-depleted T cells, or PBMCs.

This clone was seen only once. Only in-frame clones appear in the TCRdb table, and some are missing; sequencing was by immunoSEQ multiplex PCR. The sample lists roughly 92,000 clones, over 75% occurring once. The TCR was taken from a man in his fifties with acute or convalescent COVID-19. Sequenced input: peripheral blood.

CDR3 DNA: TGTGCCAGCAGCTTGGCCGGTTACAATCAGCCCCAGCATTTT. The encoded protein is CASSLAGYNQPQHF. The chain uses TRBV5-4 and TRBJ1-5; D call uncertain. The CDR3 loop spans 14 amino acids. V was shortened by 0 bases and J by 3 bases, with 7 bases between the two germline ends. Germline assignment: CDR1 SGHNT and CDR2 YYREEE (reference sequence).